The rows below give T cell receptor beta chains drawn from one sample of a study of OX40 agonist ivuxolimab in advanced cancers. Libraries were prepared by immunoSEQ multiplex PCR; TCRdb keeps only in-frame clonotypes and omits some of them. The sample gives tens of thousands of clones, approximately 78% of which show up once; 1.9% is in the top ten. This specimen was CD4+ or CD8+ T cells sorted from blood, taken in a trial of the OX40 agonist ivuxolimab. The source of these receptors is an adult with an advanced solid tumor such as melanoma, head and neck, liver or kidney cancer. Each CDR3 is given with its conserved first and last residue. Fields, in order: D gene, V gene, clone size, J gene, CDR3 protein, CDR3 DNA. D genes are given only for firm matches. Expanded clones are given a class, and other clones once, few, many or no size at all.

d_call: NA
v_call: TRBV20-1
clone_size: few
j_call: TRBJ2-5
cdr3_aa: CSAPRAETQYF
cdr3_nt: TGCAGTGCTCCCAGGGCGGAGACCCAGTACTTC

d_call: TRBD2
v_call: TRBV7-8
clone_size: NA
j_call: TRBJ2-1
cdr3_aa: CASSLGSGRLNEQFF
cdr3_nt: TGTGCCAGCAGCTTAGGGAGCGGGAGGTTAAATGAGCAGTTCTTC

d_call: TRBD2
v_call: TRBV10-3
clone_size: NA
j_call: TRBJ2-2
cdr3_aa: CASCQTSGRANTGELFF
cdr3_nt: TGTGCCAGCTGCCAGACTAGCGGGAGGGCGAACACCGGGGAGCTGTTTTTT

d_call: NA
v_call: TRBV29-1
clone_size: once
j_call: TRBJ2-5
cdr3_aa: CSGLQETQYF
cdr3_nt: TGCAGCGGTCTACAAGAGACCCAGTACTTC

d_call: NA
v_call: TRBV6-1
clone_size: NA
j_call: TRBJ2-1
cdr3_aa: CASSPIGLNEQFF
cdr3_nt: TGTGCCAGCAGTCCAATTGGTCTCAATGAGCAGTTCTTC

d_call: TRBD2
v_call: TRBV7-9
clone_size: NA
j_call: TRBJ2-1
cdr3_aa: CASSSLGTSGRGSEQFF
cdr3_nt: TGTGCCAGCAGCTCCCTAGGGACTAGCGGGAGGGGAAGTGAGCAGTTCTTC

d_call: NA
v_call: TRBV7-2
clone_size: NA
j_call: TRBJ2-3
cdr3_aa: CASSLALASTDTQYF
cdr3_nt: TGTGCCAGCAGCTTAGCGCTAGCGAGCACAGATACGCAGTATTTT

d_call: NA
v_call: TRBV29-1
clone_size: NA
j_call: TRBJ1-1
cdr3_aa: CSVEGQLNTEAFF
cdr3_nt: TGCAGCGTTGAAGGACAATTGAACACTGAAGCTTTCTTT

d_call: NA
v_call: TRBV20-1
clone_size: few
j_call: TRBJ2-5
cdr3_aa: CSADNKETQYF
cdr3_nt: TGCAGTGCCGACAACAAAGAGACCCAGTACTTC

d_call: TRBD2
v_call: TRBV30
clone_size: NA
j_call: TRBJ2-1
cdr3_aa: CAWSTTVPGTSGSRSSYNEQFF
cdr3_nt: TGTGCCTGGAGCACTACCGTACCCGGGACTAGCGGGAGTAGAAGCTCCTACAATGAGCAGTTCTTC

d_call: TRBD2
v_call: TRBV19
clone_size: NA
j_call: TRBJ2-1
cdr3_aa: CASRGRLADYNEQFF
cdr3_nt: TGTGCCAGTAGAGGCAGACTAGCGGATTACAATGAGCAGTTCTTC

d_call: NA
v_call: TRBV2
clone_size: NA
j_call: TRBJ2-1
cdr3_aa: CASTPTGIEQFF
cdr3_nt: TGTGCCAGCACCCCGACTGGGATAGAGCAGTTCTTC

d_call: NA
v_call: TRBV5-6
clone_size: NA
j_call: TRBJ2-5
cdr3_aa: CASSLVGYREETQYF
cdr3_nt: TGTGCCAGCAGCTTGGTAGGGTACAGGGAAGAGACCCAGTACTTC

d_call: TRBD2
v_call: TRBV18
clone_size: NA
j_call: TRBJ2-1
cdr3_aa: CASSPGTSGYNEQFF
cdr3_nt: TGTGCCAGCTCACCAGGGACTAGCGGATACAATGAGCAGTTCTTC

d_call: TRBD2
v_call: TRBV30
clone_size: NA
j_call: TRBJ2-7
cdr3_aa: CAWSEGLAYNEQYF
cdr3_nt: TGTGCCTGGAGTGAGGGACTAGCGTATAACGAGCAGTACTTC

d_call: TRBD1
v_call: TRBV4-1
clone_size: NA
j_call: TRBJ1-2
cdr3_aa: CASSRPRGQTNYGYTF
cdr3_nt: TGCGCCAGCAGCCGCCCCCGGGGACAGACTAACTATGGCTACACCTTC

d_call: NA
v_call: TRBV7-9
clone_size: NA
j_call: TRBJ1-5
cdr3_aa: CASSPQGRGDGDQPQHF
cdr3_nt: TGTGCCAGCAGCCCCCAGGGGAGGGGCGACGGGGATCAGCCCCAGCATTTT

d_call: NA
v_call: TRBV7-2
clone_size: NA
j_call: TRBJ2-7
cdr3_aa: CASSLVVVSYEQYF
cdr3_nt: TGTGCCAGCAGCTTAGTAGTGGTGTCCTACGAGCAGTACTTC

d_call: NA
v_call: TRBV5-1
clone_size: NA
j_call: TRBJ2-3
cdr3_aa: CASSLGAGHTDTQYF
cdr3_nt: TGCGCCAGCAGCTTGGGAGCGGGCCATACAGATACGCAGTATTTT

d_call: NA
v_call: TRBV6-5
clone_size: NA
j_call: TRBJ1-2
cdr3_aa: CASSYDLGANYGYTF
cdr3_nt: TGTGCCAGCAGTTACGACCTGGGGGCTAACTATGGCTACACCTTC

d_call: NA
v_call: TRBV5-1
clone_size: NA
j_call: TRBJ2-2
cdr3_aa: CASSLGQATGELFF
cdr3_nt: TGCGCCAGCAGCTTGGGACAGGCGACCGGGGAGCTGTTTTTT

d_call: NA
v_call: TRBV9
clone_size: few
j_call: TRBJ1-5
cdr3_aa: CASSSGTLSNQPQHF
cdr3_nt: TGTGCCAGCAGTTCTGGGACACTTAGCAATCAGCCCCAGCATTTT

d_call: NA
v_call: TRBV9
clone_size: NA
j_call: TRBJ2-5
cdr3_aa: CASSFIVSRTLQETQYF
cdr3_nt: TGTGCCAGCAGCTTCATCGTTTCCAGGACCTTGCAAGAGACCCAGTACTTC

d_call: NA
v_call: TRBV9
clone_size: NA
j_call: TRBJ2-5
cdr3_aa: CASSVASGPQSGEYEQYF
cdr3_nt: TGTGCCAGCAGCGTAGCGAGCGGACCACAGTCAGGAGAGTATGAGCAGTACTTC

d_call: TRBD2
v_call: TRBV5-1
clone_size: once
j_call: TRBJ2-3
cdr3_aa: CASSLAPGGPSTDTQYF
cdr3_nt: TGCGCCAGCAGCTTGGCCCCGGGGGGGCCTAGCACAGATACGCAGTATTTT

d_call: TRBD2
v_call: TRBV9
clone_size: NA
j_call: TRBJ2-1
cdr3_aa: CASSGSSGTYNEQFF
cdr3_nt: TGTGCCAGCAGCGGGTCTAGCGGGACTTACAATGAGCAGTTCTTC

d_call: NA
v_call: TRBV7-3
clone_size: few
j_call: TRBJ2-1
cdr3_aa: CASSLGLHNEQFF
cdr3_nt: TGTGCCAGCAGCTTAGGGCTCCACAATGAGCAGTTCTTC

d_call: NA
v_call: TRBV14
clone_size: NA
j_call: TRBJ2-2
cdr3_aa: CASSQAIGRNTGELFF
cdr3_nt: TGTGCCAGCAGCCAAGCGATCGGGAGGAACACCGGGGAGCTGTTTTTT

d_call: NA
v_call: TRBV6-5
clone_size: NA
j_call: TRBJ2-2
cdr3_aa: CASSYSGQNTGELFF
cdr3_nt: TGTGCCAGCAGTTACTCGGGACAGAACACCGGGGAGCTGTTTTTT

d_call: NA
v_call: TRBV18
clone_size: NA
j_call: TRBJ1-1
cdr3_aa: CASSPRLQGAGMAEAFF
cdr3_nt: TGTGCCAGCTCACCGCGTTTACAGGGCGCGGGGATGGCTGAAGCTTTCTTT

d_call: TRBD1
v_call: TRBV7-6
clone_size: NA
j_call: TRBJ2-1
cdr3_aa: CASSLNPDRANEQFF
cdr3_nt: TGTGCCAGCAGCTTGAATCCCGACAGGGCCAATGAGCAGTTCTTC

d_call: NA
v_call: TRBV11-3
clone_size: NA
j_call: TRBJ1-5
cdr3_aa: CASSRSSNQPQHF
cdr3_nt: TGTGCCAGCAGCCGGAGTAGCAATCAGCCCCAGCATTTT

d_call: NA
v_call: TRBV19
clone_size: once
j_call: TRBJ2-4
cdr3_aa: CASKDVAGTHQYF
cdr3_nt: TGTGCCAGTAAGGATGTGGCCGGGACTCATCAGTACTTC

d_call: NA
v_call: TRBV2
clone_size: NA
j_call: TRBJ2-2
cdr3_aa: CASSWDINTGELFF
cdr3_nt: TGTGCCAGCAGTTGGGACATCAACACCGGGGAGCTGTTTTTT

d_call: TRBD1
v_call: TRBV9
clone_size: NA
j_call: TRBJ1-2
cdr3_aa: CASSKGQVTGYTF
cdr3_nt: TGTGCCAGCAGCAAGGGACAGGTGACTGGCTACACCTTC

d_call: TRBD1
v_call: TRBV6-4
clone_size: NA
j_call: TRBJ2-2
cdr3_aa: CASSTGQGDTGELFF
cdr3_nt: TGTGCCAGCAGTACGGGACAGGGGGACACCGGGGAGCTGTTTTTT

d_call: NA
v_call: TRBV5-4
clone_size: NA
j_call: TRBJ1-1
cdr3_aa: CASSLGDTEAFF
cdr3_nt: TGTGCCAGCAGTCTGGGGGACACTGAAGCTTTCTTT

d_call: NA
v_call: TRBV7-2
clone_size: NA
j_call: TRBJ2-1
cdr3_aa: CASSLNWWNEQFF
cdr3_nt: TGTGCCAGCAGCTTAAATTGGTGGAATGAGCAGTTCTTC

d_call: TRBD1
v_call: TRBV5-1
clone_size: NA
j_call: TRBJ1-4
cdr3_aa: CASSSTGTGGEKLFF
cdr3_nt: TGCGCCAGCAGCAGTACCGGGACAGGGGGCGAAAAACTGTTTTTT

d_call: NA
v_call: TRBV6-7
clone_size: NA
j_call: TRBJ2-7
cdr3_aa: CARKRQTLPSYEQYF
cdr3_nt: TGTGCCAGAAAACGACAGACTCTTCCCTCCTACGAGCAGTACTTC

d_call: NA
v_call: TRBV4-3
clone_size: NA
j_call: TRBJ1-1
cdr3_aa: CASSQEPRTEAFF
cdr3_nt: TGCGCCAGCAGCCAAGAACCAAGGACTGAAGCTTTCTTT

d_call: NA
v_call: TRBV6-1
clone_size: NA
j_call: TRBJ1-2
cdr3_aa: CASSEASGGYGYTF
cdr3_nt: TGTGCCAGCAGTGAAGCGTCCGGGGGCTATGGCTACACCTTC

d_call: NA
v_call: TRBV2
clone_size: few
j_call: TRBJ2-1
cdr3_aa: CASSVVEGGREQFF
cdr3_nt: TGTGCCAGCAGTGTCGTCGAAGGGGGACGTGAGCAGTTCTTC

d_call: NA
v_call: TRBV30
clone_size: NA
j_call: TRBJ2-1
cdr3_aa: CAWSELRPPYGEQFF
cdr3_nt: TGTGCCTGGAGTGAGCTACGTCCCCCCTACGGGGAGCAGTTCTTC

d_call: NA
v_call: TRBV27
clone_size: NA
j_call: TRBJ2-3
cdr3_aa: CASSFELLDTQYF
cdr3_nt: TGTGCCAGCAGTTTTGAGCTGCTTGATACGCAGTATTTT

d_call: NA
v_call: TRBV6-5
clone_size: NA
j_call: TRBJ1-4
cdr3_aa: CASSYSRGYEKLFF
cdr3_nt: TGTGCCAGCAGTTACTCTAGAGGGTATGAAAAACTGTTTTTT

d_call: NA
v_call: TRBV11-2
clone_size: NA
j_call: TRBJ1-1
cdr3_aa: CASSRSKGGTEAFF
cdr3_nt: TGTGCCAGCAGCCGAAGCAAGGGCGGCACTGAAGCTTTCTTT

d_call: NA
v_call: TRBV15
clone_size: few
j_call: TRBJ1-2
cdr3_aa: CATSGGWGSNYGYTF
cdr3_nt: TGTGCCACCAGCGGAGGGTGGGGTTCTAACTATGGCTACACCTTC